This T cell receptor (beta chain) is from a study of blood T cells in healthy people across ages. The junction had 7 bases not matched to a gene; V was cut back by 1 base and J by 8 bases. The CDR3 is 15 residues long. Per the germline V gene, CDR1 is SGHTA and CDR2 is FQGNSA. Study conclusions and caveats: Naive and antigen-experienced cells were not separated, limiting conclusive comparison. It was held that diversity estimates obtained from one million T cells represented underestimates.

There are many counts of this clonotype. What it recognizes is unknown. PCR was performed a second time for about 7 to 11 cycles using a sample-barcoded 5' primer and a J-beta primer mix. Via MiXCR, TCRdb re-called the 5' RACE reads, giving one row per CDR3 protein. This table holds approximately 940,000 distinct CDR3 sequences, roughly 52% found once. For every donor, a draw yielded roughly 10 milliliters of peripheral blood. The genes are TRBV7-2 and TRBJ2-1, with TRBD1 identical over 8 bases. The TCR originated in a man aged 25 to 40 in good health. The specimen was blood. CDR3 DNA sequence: TGTGCCAGCAGCTTAGGCGCCAGGGGGCGGTATGAGCAGTTCTTC. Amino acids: CASSLGARGRYEQFF.